A single TCR beta chain is shown here with its context. These data originate in a study of blood T cell repertoires in COVID-19. Followed over time, Seattle patients had been enrolled while infection was active. Generated by immunoSEQ multiplex PCR, the TCRdb table keeps only in-frame clones and is missing some. The sample includes over 150,000 clones, roughly 94% seen only once; the top ten take about 0.8%. V lost 4 bases, J lost 4 bases, and 5 bases stayed unmatched. CDR3 length: 14 residues. Germline lookup yields CDR1 LGHDT and CDR2 YNNKEL (reference sequence). The chain employs TRBV3-1 (or the pseudogene TRBV3-2) and TRBJ2-3, with 7 bases fitting TRBD2. The sample consisted of peripheral blood. The sequence derives from a man younger than 40 with COVID-19, enrolled during active disease. This chain's CDR3 is CASSLSGGADTQYF. The DNA for the CDR3 is TGTGCCAGCAGCCTTAGTGGGGGGGCAGATACGCAGTATTTT.